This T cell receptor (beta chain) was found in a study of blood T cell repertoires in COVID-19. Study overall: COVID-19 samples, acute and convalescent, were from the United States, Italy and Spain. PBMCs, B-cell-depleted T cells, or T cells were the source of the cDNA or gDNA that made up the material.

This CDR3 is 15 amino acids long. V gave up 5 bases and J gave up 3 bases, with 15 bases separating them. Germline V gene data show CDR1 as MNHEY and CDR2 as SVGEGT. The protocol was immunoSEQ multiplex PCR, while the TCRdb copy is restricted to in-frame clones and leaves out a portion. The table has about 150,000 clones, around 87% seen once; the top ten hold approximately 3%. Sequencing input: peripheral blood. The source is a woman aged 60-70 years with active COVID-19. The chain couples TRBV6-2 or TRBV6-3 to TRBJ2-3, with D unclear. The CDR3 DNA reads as TGTGCCAGCAGTCAAAGTCCCTCCGGGACAGATACGCAGTATTTT. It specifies CASSQSPSGTDTQYF.